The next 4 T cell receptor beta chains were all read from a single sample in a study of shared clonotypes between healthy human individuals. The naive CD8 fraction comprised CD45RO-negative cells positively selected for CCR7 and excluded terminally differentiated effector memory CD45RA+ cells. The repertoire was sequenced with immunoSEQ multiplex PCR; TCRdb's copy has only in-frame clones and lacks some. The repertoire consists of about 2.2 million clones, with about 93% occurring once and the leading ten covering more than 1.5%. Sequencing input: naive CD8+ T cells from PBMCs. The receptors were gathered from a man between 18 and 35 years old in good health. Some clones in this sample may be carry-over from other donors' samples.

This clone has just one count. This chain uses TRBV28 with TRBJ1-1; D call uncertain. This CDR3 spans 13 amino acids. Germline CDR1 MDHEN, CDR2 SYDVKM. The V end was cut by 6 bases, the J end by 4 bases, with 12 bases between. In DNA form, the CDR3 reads TGTGCCAGCAGGTTGGCACACGGCACTGAAGCTTTCTTT. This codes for CASRLAHGTEAFF.

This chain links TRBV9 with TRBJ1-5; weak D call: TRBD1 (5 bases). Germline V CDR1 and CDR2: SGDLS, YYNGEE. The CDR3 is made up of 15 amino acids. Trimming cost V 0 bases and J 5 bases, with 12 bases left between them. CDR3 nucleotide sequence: TGTGCCAGCAGCGTAGGGGGGAATCTAGATCAGCCCCAGCATTTT. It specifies CASSVGGNLDQPQHF.

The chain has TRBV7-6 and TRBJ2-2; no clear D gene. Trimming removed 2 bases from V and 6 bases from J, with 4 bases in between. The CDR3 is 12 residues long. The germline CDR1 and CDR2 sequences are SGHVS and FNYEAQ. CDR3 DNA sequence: TGTGCCAGCAGCTTAAGAGCCGGGGAGCTGTTTTTT. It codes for CASSLRAGELFF.

The CDR3: CASSLEMAGGIADTQYF. The CDR3 DNA reads as TGTGCCAGCAGCTTAGAGATGGCGGGAGGTATCGCAGATACGCAGTATTTT. The chain employs TRBV11-2 and TRBJ2-3; 8 positions match TRBD2. Germline V lookup: CDR1 SGHAT, CDR2 FQNNGV. The trim removed 0 bases at V and 4 bases at J, leaving 9 bases unmatched. This CDR3 is built from 17 residues.